Each of the 32 T cell receptor beta chains below was sequenced from the same sample in a study of blood T cell repertoires in COVID-19. Profiled with immunoSEQ multiplex PCR; TCRdb holds only in-frame clones, not every one. Of about 310,000 clones listed, around 89% are singletons. The specimen sequenced was peripheral blood. These receptors were obtained from a woman aged 40 to 50 with COVID-19, enrolled during active disease.

The chain recombines TRBV9 with TRBJ2-1, with 12 bases fitting TRBD2. Looked up from germline, CDR1 is SGDLS and CDR2 is YYNGEE. The trim removed 1 base at V and 5 bases at J, leaving 1 base unmatched. CDR3 length: 15 residues. The CDR3 DNA reads as TGTGCCAGCAGCGTAAGGACTAGCGGGGACAATGAGCAGTTCTTC. This encodes CASSVRTSGDNEQFF.

The genes are TRBV20-1 and TRBJ2-7, with D possibly TRBD2 on 5 matching bases. The CDR3 runs to 11 residues. The V end was cut by 5 bases, the J end by 7 bases, with 12 bases between. Germline values: CDR1 DFQATT, CDR2 SNEGSKA (reference sequence). The CDR3 loop is CSAGLAREQYF. The CDR3 DNA reads TGCAGTGCTGGACTCGCTCGGGAGCAGTACTTC.

The genes are TRBV6-2 or TRBV6-3 and TRBJ2-5; 7 positions match TRBD2. The junction had 7 bases not matched to a gene; V was cut back by 5 bases and J by 1 base. The CDR3 is 15 amino acids. Germline CDR1 MNHEY, CDR2 SVGEGT. CDR3 DNA sequence: TGTGCCAGCAGTCCGGGACTAAGACTCCAAGAGACCCAGTACTTC. Its protein is CASSPGLRLQETQYF.

CDR3 nucleotide sequence: TGTGCCAGCAATATTGGGCAGGGCAGACAGCCCCAGCATTTT. Protein sequence: CASNIGQGRQPQHF. The chain uses TRBV6-5 and TRBJ1-5; a possible D gene is TRBD1 (5 bases). The CDR3 loop spans 14 amino acids. Trimming took 7 bases from V and 7 from J, leaving 17 bases between them. Looked up from germline, CDR1 is MNHEY and CDR2 is SVGAGI.

The chain links TRBV12-5 to TRBJ1-6; no firm D call. The V gene lost 1 base and the J gene lost 9 bases, with 7 bases spanning the gap. The CDR3 is made up of 13 amino acids. Germline CDR1 and CDR2: LGHNT and FRNRAP. The CDR3 is CASGLGSSSPLHF. The CDR3 nucleotides read TGTGCTAGTGGTTTGGGTTCGAGTTCACCCCTCCACTTT.

The chain has TRBV28 and TRBJ1-4; 8 nucleotides match TRBD1. The germline CDR1 and CDR2 sequences are MDHEN and SYDVKM. There are 14 residues in the CDR3. Unmatched junction bases numbered 3, after V lost 4 bases and J lost 5 bases. Written as DNA, the CDR3 is TGTGCCAGCAGTTCCGGGGACAGGAATGAAAAACTGTTTTTT. Translation gives CASSSGDRNEKLFF.

This rearrangement joins TRBV10-3 to TRBJ1-4, with 10 bases fitting TRBD1. This CDR3 contains 13 residues. After removal of 10 bases from V and 8 bases from J, the junction contained 7 bases not matched to a gene. Per germline, CDR1 ENHRY and CDR2 SYGVKD. CDR3 sequence: CASTGTGVEKLFF. Here the CDR3 DNA reads TGTGCCAGCACCGGGACAGGGGTCGAAAAACTGTTTTTT.

V and J are TRBV4-2 and TRBJ1-1, with 8 nucleotides matching TRBD1. The J segment lost 4 bases and the V segment lost 1 base, leaving 11 bases of the junction unmatched. CDR3 length equals 17 residues. Germline CDR1 and CDR2: LGHNA and YNFKEQ. CDR3 sequence: CASSQVAGGMLGTEAFF. In nucleotides, the CDR3 is TGTGCCAGCAGCCAAGTGGCAGGGGGCATGTTGGGCACTGAAGCTTTCTTT.

The table lists this clone with a count of one. The chain links TRBV5-5 to TRBJ1-1, with a possible D match to TRBD1 (6 bases). The CDR3 is made up of 15 amino acids. The V end was cut by 0 bases, the J end by 0 bases, with 9 bases between. CDR1 and CDR2 from the germline V gene are SGHKS and YYEKEE (reference sequence). The CDR3 bases are TGTGCCAGCAGCTTGGAAGGGGGTGTGAACACTGAAGCTTTCTTT. Encoded protein: CASSLEGGVNTEAFF. The full variable domain, rest sourced from reference TRBV5-5 and TRBJ1-1, is DAGVTQSPTHLIKTRGQQVTLRCSPISGHKSVSWYQQVLGQGPQFIFQYYEKEERGRGNFPDRFSARQFPNYSSELNVNALLLGDSALYLCASSLEGGVNTEAFFGQGTRLTVV.

The rearrangement joins TRBV28 to TRBJ1-5, with TRBD1 identical over 9 bases. Germline V CDR1 and CDR2: MDHEN, SYDVKM. V was clipped by 6 bases and J by 0 bases; unmatched bases: 12. The CDR3 contains 18 residues. In nucleotides, the CDR3 is TGTGCCAGCAGGAACCGGGACAGGGCTACCTATAGCAATCAGCCCCAGCATTTT. Protein sequence: CASRNRDRATYSNQPQHF.

This clone is a singleton in its sample. The V call is TRBV5-1, the J call TRBJ1-4, with a tentative D call TRBD1 (6 bases). Germline CDR1 SGHRS, CDR2 YFSETQ. The CDR3 has 14 residues. Between the trimmed V and J ends, which lost 4 bases and 7 bases, there was a span of 14 bases. The CDR3 DNA sequence: TGCGCCAGCAGCCCACGGGGGGCGGGTGAAAAACTGTTTTTT. This encodes CASSPRGAGEKLFF. Full variable domain (missing parts from reference TRBV5-1 and TRBJ1-4): KAGVTQTPRYLIKTRGQQVTLSCSPISGHRSVSWYQQTPGQGLQFLFEYFSETQRNKGNFPGRFSGRQFSNSRSEMNVSTLELGDSALYLCASSPRGAGEKLFFGSGTQLSVL.

The rearrangement joins TRBV19 to TRBJ2-7, with 7 positions matching TRBD2. Per germline, CDR1 LNHDA and CDR2 SQIVND (reference sequence). V lost 3 bases to trimming and J lost 3 bases; unmatched junction nucleotides: 5. This CDR3 is 14 amino acids long. The CDR3 loop is CASSMSRDYYEQYF. Here the CDR3 DNA reads TGTGCCAGTAGTATGAGCAGGGACTACTACGAGCAGTACTTC.

The chain combines TRBV12-3 or TRBV12-4 with TRBJ2-1, with TRBD2 as a possible D gene (5 bases). This CDR3 is 12 amino acids long. V was shortened by 3 bases and J by 8 bases, with 8 bases between the two germline ends. In DNA, the CDR3 is TGTGCCAGCAGTTTCGACGGGGATGAGCAGTTCTTC. Its protein is CASSFDGDEQFF.

J is TRBJ2-7 and V is TRBV13; D possibly corresponds to TRBD1 (6 bases). Trimming took off 4 bases at V and 5 bases at J, with 15 bases between the two ends. The CDR3 extends over 14 amino acids. CDR1 PRHDT and CDR2 FYEKMQ come from the germline V gene (reference sequence). The CDR3 sequence is CASSSRPDSNEQYF. The CDR3 DNA reads as TGTGCCAGCAGCTCCCGTCCGGACAGCAACGAGCAGTACTTC.

V and J are TRBV3-1 (or the pseudogene TRBV3-2) and TRBJ1-1; 7 bases line up with TRBD1. CDR3 size: 16 residues. The V segment lost 5 bases and the J segment 4 bases; nucleotides outside the gene matches: 13. In germline, CDR1 is LGHDT, CDR2 YNNKEL (reference sequence). The CDR3 loop is CASSYGQAWARTEAFF. The CDR3 DNA sequence: TGTGCCAGCAGCTACGGACAGGCCTGGGCCCGCACTGAAGCTTTCTTT.

This clone has just one count. This chain uses TRBV3-1 (or the pseudogene TRBV3-2) with TRBJ2-7; TRBD1 aligns across 8 bases. Per germline, CDR1 LGHDT and CDR2 YNNKEL (reference sequence). Trimming cost V 4 bases and J 5 bases; bases outside gene matches: 7. The CDR3 runs 14 residues. As DNA, the CDR3 is TGTGCCAGCAGCCTTCCGGGACAGGTGAACGAGCAGTACTTC. As protein: CASSLPGQVNEQYF.

CDR3: CASSPELNNSPLHF. CDR3 DNA sequence: TGTGCCAGCAGCCCCGAACTGAATAATTCACCCCTCCACTTT. V gene TRBV5-4 combines with J gene TRBJ1-6; D uncertain. Trimming removed 4 bases from V and 5 bases from J, with 10 bases in between. The CDR3 is 14 amino acids. Germline V CDR1 and CDR2: SGHNT, YYREEE (reference sequence).

V gene TRBV19 combines with J gene TRBJ2-2, with a possible D match to TRBD1 (6 bases). The V gene's germline CDR1 is LNHDA and CDR2 SQIVND (reference sequence). V lost 6 bases to trimming and J lost 6 bases, with 8 bases between them. The length of the CDR3 is 12 residues. The DNA of the CDR3 is TGTGCCAGTAGGAACAGGGCCGGGGAGCTGTTTTTT. This gives the protein CASRNRAGELFF.

The chain carries TRBV5-4 and TRBJ2-7, with D possibly being TRBD1 (5 bases). The ends were cut back, 4 bases at V and 0 bases at J, with 17 bases in the middle. Germline V CDR1 and CDR2: SGHNT, YYREEE (reference sequence). The CDR3 length is 16 residues. For the CDR3, the DNA is TGTGCCAGCAGCCAACAGGCAGGTAGGAGCTCCTACGAGCAGTACTTC. This encodes CASSQQAGRSSYEQYF.

This chain connects TRBV5-6 to TRBJ1-2; TRBD1 matches 7 bases. V shed 4 bases and J 4 bases; nucleotides not matched to a gene: 7. Germline V gene sequence: CDR1 SGHDT, CDR2 YYEEEE. The CDR3 is 14 residues long. In DNA, the CDR3 is TGTGCCAGCAGCGGCCGGGACAGCCTCTATGGCTACACCTTC. Encoded protein: CASSGRDSLYGYTF. Looking up the rest from reference TRBV5-6 and TRBJ1-2 gives the full variable domain: DAGVTQSPTHLIKTRGQQVTLRCSPKSGHDTVSWYQQALGQGPQFIFQYYEEEERQRGNFPDRFSGHQFPNYSSELNVNALLLGDSALYLCASSGRDSLYGYTFGSGTRLTVV.

The chain recombines TRBV6-5 with TRBJ2-7, with 11 nucleotides matching TRBD2. The V gene end was trimmed by 4 bases and the J gene end by 1 base; junction bases not matched to a gene: 6. This CDR3 spans 16 amino acids. Germline loops: CDR1 MNHEY, CDR2 SVGAGI. In DNA form, the CDR3 reads TGTGCCAGCAGTTTGACTAGCGGGGCTCCATCCTACGAGCAGTACTTC. Translated, it gives CASSLTSGAPSYEQYF.

The chain combines TRBV19 with TRBJ1-1, with D perhaps matching TRBD1 (6 bases). The germline gives CDR1 LNHDA, CDR2 SQIVND (reference sequence). V gave up 4 bases and J gave up 6 bases, with 18 bases separating them. CDR3 length: 15 residues. The DNA of the CDR3 is TGTGCCAGTAGTACCTGGGGGGGCCTTGGGGCTGAAGCTTTCTTT. This encodes CASSTWGGLGAEAFF.

This clone was observed a single time. The genes are TRBV4-3 and TRBJ2-5; 12 bases agree with TRBD2. This CDR3 is 16 amino acids long. From germline, CDR1 is LGHNA and CDR2 YSLEER. Losses at the gene ends were 2 bases for V and 5 bases for J; bases not matched to a gene: 6. DNA for the CDR3: TGCGCCAGCAGCCAATCCGCACTAGCGGGGGGCGAGACCCAGTACTTC. Translation gives CASSQSALAGGETQYF.

This rearrangement joins TRBV30 to TRBJ2-7; D ambiguous. Trimming shortened V by 6 bases and J by 1 base, and 13 bases separated the two germline ends. CDR1 is GTSNPN, CDR2 SVGIG, per germline (reference sequence). The CDR3 is 13 residues long. The CDR3 spells CACTLIGSYEQYF. CDR3 coding DNA: TGTGCCTGTACGCTGATCGGGTCCTACGAGCAGTACTTC.

The chain is built from TRBV5-1 and TRBJ2-2, with 8 bases matching TRBD1. CDR1 and CDR2 (germline): SGHRS, YFSETQ. V gave up 4 bases and J gave up 7 bases; unmatched junction bases: 9. This CDR3 has 15 amino acids. This CDR3 reads CASSPRGTGGGELFF. DNA for the CDR3: TGCGCCAGCAGCCCGAGGGGGACAGGAGGCGGGGAGCTGTTTTTT.

In DNA, the CDR3 is TGTGCCAGCAGCGTAGTCGGCGGGGGAGAAGATACGCAGTATTTT. This gives the protein CASSVVGGGEDTQYF. The rearrangement links TRBV9 to TRBJ2-3; 7 nucleotides match TRBD2. The germline V gene has CDR1 SGDLS and CDR2 YYNGEE. The ends lost 0 bases at V and 5 bases at J; junction bases unmatched: 6. CDR3 length equals 15 residues. The complete variable domain, with remaining parts taken from reference TRBV9 and TRBJ2-3, reads DSGVTQTPKHLITATGQRVTLRCSPRSGDLSVYWYQQSLDQGLQFLIQYYNGEERAKGNILERFSAQQFPDLHSELNLSSLELGDSALYFCASSVVGGGEDTQYFGPGTRLTVL.

The chain couples TRBV5-1 to TRBJ2-5, with a possible D match to TRBD1 (6 bases). The V end lost 4 bases, the J end lost 4 bases, and 11 bases lay between the germline ends. From germline, CDR1 is SGHRS and CDR2 YFSETQ. CDR3 length: 13 amino acids. The chain's CDR3 is CASSRWTAETQYF. DNA of the CDR3: TGCGCCAGCAGCAGATGGACAGCAGAGACCCAGTACTTC.

The chain uses TRBV4-3 and TRBJ2-7; perhaps TRBD1 as D (6 bases). V was pared by 0 bases and J by 0 bases, with 9 bases between. The CDR3 is made up of 15 amino acids. The V gene's germline CDR1 is LGHNA and CDR2 YSLEER. CDR3 sequence: CASSQDRGTSYEQYF. The CDR3 DNA reads as TGCGCCAGCAGCCAAGACAGGGGAACCTCCTACGAGCAGTACTTC.

As DNA, the CDR3 is TGTGCCAGCAGCTGGGACAGGGGAACTAACTATGGCTACACCTTC. Translated: CASSWDRGTNYGYTF. J is TRBJ1-2 and V is TRBV2; 10 bases agree with TRBD1. Germline assignment: CDR1 SNHLY and CDR2 FYNNEI. The V gene end was trimmed by 6 bases and the J gene end by 0 bases; junction bases not matched to a gene: 4. The CDR3 is 15 amino acids.

V is TRBV20-1 and J is TRBJ1-1, with 7 nucleotides matching TRBD1. CDR1 DFQATT and CDR2 SNEGSKA come from the germline V gene (reference sequence). V trimming: 4 bases; J trimming: 7 bases; junction bases outside the gene matches: 3. The CDR3 is 11 amino acids. The CDR3 sequence is CSATTGLEAFF. CDR3 nucleotides: TGCAGTGCTACGACAGGGCTTGAAGCTTTCTTT.

The chain recombines TRBV7-3 with TRBJ2-7, with 8 bases identical to TRBD2. V trimming: 5 bases; J trimming: 7 bases; junction bases outside the gene matches: 16. Germline-derived CDR1 and CDR2 are SGHTA and FQGTGA. CDR3 length: 16 residues. CDR3 sequence reads: CASSPTGASGTREQYF. The CDR3 coding sequence is TGTGCCAGCAGCCCTACCGGGGCCAGCGGGACTAGAGAGCAGTACTTC.

The rearrangement joins TRBV5-4 to TRBJ2-2; 9 bases are shared with TRBD2. The CDR3 contains 17 residues. J was trimmed by 9 bases and V by 4 bases; bases with no gene match: 16. The germline V gene has CDR1 SGHNT and CDR2 YYREEE (reference sequence). CDR3 loop: CASSPAGSAGGQRELFF. In nucleotides, the CDR3 is TGTGCCAGCAGCCCTGCGGGGTCCGCGGGGGGGCAAAGGGAGCTGTTTTTT.